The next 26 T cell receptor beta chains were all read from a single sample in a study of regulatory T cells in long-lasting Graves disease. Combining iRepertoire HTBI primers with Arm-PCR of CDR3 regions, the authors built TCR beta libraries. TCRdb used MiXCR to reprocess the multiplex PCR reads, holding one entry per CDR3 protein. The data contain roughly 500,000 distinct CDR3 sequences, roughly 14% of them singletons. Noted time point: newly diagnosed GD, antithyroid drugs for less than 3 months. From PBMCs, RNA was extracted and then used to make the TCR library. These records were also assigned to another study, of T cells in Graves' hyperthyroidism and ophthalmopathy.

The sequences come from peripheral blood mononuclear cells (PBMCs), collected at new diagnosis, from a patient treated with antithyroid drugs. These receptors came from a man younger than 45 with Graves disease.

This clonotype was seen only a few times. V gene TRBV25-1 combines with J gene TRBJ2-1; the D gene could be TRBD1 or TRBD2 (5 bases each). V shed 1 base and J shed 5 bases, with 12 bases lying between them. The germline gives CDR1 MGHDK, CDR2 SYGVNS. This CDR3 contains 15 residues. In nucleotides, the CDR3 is TGTGCCAGCAGTGAATGGGGGACCCGGGACAATGAGCAGTTCTTC. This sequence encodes CASSEWGTRDNEQFF.

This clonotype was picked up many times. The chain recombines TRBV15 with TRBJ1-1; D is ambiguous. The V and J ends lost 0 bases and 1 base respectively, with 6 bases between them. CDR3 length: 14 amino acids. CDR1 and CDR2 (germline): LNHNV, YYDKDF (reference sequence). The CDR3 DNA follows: TGTGCCACCAGCAGAGAGGTCGGGAACACTGAAGCTTTCTTT. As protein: CATSREVGNTEAFF.

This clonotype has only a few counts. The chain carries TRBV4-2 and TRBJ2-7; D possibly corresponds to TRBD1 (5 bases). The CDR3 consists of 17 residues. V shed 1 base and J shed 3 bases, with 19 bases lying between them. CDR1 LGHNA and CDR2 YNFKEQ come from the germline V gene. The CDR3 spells CASSQGGAEGLIYEQYF. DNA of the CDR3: TGTGCCAGCAGCCAAGGTGGGGCAGAAGGGCTAATCTACGAGCAGTACTTC.

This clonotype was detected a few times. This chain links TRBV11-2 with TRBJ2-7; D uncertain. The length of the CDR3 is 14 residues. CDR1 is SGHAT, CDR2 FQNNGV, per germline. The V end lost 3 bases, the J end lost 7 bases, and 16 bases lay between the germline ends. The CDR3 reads CASSLAGASWEQYF. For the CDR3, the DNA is TGTGCCAGCAGCTTGGCCGGAGCCTCTTGGGAGCAGTACTTC.

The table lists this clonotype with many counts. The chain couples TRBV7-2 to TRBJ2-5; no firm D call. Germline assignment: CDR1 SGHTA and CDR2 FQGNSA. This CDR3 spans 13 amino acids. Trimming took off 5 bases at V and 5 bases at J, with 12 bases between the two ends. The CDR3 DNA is TGTGCCAGCAGCGAGTCAGCTGGGGAGACCCAGTACTTC. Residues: CASSESAGETQYF.

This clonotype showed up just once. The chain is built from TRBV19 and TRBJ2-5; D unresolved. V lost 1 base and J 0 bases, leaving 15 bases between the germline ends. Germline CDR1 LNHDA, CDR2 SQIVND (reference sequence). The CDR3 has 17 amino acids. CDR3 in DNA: TGTGCCAGTAGTATAGTCAGACCCTCCCCCTACCAAGAGACCCAGTACTTC. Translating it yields CASSIVRPSPYQETQYF.

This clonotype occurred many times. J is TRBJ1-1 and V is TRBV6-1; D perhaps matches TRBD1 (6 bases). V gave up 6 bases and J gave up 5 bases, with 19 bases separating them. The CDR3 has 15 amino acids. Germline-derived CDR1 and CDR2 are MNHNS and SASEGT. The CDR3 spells CASRPVQGTQTEAFF. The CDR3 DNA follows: TGTGCCAGCAGGCCCGTACAGGGTACCCAAACTGAAGCTTTCTTT.

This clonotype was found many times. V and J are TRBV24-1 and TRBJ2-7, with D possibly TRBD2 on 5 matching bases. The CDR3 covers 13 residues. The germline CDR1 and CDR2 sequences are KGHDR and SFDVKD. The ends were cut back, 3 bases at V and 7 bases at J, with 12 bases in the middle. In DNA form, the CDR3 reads TGTGCCACCAGTGATGGCGGGTTTCGGGAGCAGTACTTC. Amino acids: CATSDGGFREQYF.

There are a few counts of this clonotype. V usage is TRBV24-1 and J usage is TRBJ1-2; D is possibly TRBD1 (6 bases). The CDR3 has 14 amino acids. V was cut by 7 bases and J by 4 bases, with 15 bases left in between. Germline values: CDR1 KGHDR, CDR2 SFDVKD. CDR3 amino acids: CATSSTGLPYGYTF. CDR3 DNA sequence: TGTGCCACCAGCTCGACAGGCCTCCCCTATGGCTACACCTTC.

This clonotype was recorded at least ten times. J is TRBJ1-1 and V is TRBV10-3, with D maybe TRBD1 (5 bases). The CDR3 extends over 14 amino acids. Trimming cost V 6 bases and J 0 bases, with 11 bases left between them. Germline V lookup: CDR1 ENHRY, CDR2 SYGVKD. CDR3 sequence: CAISKQVLNTEAFF. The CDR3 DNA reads TGTGCCATCAGCAAACAGGTCTTGAACACTGAAGCTTTCTTT.

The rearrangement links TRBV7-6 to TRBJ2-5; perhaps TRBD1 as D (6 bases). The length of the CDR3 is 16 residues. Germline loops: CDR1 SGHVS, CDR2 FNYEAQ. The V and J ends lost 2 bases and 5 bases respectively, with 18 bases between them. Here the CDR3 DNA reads TGTGCCAGCAGCTTAACGTCAGGCGGACAGAGGGAGACCCAGTACTTC. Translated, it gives CASSLTSGGQRETQYF.

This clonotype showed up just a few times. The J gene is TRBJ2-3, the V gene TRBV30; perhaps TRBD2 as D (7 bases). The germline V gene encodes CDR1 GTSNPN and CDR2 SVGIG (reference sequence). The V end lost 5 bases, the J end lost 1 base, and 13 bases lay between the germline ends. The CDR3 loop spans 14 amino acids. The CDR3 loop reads CAWGGGVGTDTQYF. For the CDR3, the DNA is TGTGCCTGGGGAGGGGGGGTAGGCACAGATACGCAGTATTTT.

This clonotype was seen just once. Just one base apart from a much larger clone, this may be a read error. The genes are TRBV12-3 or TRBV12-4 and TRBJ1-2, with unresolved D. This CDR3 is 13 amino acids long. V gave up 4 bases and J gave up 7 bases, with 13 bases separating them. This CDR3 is CASSYSGQPGYTF. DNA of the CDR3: TGTGCCAGCAGTTATTCTGGGCAGCCTGGCTACACCTTC.

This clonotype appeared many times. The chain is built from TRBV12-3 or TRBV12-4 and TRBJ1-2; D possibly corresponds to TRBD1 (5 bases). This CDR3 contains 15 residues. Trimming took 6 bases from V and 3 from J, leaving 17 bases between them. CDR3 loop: CASSGAGRRDYGYTF. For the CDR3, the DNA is TGTGCCAGCAGCGGGGCCGGGAGACGTGACTATGGCTACACCTTC.

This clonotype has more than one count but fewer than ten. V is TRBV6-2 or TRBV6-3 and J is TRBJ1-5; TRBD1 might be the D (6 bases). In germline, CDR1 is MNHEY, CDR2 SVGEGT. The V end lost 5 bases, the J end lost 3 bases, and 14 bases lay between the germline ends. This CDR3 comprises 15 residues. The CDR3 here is CASSEDGQFNQPQHF. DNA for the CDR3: TGTGCCAGCAGTGAAGACGGACAGTTCAATCAGCCCCAGCATTTT.

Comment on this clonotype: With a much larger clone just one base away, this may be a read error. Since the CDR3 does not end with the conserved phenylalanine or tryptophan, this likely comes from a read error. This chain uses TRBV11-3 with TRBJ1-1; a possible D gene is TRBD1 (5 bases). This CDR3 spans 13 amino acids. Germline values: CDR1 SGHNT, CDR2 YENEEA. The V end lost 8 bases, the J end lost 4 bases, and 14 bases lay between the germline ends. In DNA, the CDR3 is TGTGCCAGCGGACTCTCGGGGCGCACTGAAGCTTTCTCT. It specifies CASGLSGRTEAFS.

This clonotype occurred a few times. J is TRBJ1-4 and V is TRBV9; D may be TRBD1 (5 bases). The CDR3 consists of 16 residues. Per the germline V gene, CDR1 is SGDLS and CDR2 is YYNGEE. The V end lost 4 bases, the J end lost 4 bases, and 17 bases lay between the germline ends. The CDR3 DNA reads TGTGCCAGCAGCCCCGACCGGGGGGAGAATAATGAAAAACTGTTTTTT. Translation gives CASSPDRGENNEKLFF. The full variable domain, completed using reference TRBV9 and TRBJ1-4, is DSGVTQTPKHLITATGQRVTLRCSPRSGDLSVYWYQQSLDQGLQFLIQYYNGEERAKGNILERFSAQQFPDLHSELNLSSLELGDSALYFCASSPDRGENNEKLFFGSGTQLSVL.

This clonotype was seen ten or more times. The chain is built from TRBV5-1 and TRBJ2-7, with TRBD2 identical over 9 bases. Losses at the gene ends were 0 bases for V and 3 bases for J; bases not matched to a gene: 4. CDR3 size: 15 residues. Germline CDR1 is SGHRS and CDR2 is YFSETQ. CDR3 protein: CASSLGGGESYEQYF. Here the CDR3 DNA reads TGCGCCAGCAGCTTGGGCGGGGGGGAGAGCTACGAGCAGTACTTC.

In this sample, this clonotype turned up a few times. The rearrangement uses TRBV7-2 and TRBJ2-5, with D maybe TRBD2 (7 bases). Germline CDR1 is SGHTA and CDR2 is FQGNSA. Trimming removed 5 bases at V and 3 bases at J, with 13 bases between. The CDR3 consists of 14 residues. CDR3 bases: TGTGCCAGCAGCCCGCGGGGGCCCGAAGAGACCCAGTACTTC. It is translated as CASSPRGPEETQYF.

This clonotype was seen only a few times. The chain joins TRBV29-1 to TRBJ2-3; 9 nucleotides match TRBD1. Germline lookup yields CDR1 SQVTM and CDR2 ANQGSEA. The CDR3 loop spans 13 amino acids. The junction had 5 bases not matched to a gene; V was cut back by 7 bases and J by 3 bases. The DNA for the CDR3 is TGCAGCGCCAGGACAGGGGTGACAGATACGCAGTATTTT. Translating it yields CSARTGVTDTQYF.

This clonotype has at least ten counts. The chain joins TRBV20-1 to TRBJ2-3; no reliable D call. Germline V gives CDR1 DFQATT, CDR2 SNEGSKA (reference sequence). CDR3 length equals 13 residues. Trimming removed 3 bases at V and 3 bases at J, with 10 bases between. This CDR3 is CSASPLRTDTQYF. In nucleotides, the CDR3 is TGCAGTGCTAGCCCCCTCCGGACAGATACGCAGTATTTT.

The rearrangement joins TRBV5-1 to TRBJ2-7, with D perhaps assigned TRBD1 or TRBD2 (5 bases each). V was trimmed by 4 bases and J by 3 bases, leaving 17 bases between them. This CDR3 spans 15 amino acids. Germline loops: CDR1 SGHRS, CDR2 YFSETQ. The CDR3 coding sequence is TGCGCCAGCAGCCAAGTGGGGGACGGGATCTACGAGCAGTACTTC. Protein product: CASSQVGDGIYEQYF.

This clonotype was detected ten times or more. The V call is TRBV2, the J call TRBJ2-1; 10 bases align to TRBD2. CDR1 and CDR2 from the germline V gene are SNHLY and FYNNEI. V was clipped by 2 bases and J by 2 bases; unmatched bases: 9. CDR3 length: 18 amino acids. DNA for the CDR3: TGTGCCAGCAGTGAAAGCCTAGCGGGAGATGTGCCCTACAATGAGCAGTTCTTC. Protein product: CASSESLAGDVPYNEQFF.

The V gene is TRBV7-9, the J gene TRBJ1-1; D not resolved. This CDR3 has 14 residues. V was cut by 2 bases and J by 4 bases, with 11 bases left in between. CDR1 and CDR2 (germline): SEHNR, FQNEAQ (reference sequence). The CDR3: CASSLNPGGTEAFF. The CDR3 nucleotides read TGTGCCAGCAGCTTAAATCCAGGAGGCACTGAAGCTTTCTTT.

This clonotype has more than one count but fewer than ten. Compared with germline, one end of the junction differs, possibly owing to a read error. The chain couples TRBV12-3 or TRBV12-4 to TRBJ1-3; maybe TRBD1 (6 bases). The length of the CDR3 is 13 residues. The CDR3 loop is CASSPTGGNTLYF. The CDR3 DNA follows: TGTGCCAGCAGCCCGACAGGCGGAAACACCTTATATTTT.

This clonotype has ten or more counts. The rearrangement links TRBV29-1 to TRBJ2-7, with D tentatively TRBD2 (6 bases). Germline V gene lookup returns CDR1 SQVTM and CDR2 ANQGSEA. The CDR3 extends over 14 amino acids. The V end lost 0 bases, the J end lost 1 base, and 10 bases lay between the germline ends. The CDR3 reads CSVEDAGPSYEQYF. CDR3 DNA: TGCAGCGTTGAAGATGCGGGGCCGTCCTACGAGCAGTACTTC.